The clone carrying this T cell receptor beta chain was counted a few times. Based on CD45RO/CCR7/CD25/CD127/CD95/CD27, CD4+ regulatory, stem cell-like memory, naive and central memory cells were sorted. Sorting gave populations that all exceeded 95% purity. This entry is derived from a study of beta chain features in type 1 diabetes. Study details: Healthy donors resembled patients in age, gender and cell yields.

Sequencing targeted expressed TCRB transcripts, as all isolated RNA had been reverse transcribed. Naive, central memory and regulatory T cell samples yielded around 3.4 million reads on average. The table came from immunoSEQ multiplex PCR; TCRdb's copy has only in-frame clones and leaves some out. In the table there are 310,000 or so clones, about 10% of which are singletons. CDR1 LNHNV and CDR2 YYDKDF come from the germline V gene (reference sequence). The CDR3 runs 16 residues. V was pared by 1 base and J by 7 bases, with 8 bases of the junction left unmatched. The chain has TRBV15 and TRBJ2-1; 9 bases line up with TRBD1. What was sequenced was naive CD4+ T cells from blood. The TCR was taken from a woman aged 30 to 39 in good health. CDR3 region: CATSRGRQGDKNEQFF. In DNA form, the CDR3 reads TGTGCCACCAGCAGAGGAAGACAGGGGGATAAAAATGAGCAGTTCTTC.